The 26 T cell receptor beta chains below all came from one sample that was sequenced in a study of shared clonotypes between healthy human individuals. Here immunoSEQ multiplex PCR was the method, and the copy in TCRdb shows in-frame clones only, minus some. The profile shows around 180,000 clones, 85% to 95% of them singletons. Input material: naive CD4+ T cells sorted from blood. Regarding subset: CD45RA+ positively selected. The receptor source for this set is a woman in her twenties or thirties in good health.

The V and J genes are TRBV13 and TRBJ1-1; D remains unclear. This CDR3 is built from 15 residues. Germline CDR1 reads PRHDT; CDR2 reads FYEKMQ (reference sequence). The germline V and J ends were trimmed by 5 bases and 0 bases, with 13 bases remaining between them. CDR3 amino acids: CASSLWGEMNTEAFF. DNA for the CDR3: TGTGCCAGCAGCCTATGGGGAGAGATGAACACTGAAGCTTTCTTT.

This chain uses TRBV6-5 with TRBJ2-5; the D is unclear. The J call is uncertain, as TRBJ2-7 better fits the DNA end. The CDR3 is 14 residues long. CDR1 and CDR2 from the germline V gene are MNHEY and SVGAGI. The CDR3 region has the DNA TGTGCCAGCAGTTACTCTAGGACGGCCTACGAGCAGTACTTC. It codes for CASSYSRTAYEQYF.

The V gene is TRBV25-1, the J gene TRBJ2-3; D possibly matches TRBD1 or TRBD2 (5 bases each). Germline CDR1 is MGHDK and CDR2 is SYGVNS. Trimming removed 4 bases from V and 3 bases from J, with 14 bases in between. The length of the CDR3 is 15 residues. CDR3 sequence: CASSARGRRTDTQYF. The CDR3 DNA sequence: TGTGCCAGCAGTGCGAGGGGACGACGAACAGATACGCAGTATTTT.

This chain uses TRBV5-6 with TRBJ2-5; no clear D gene. Judging by the DNA end, TRBJ2-7 fits better; the J call may be wrong. The CDR3 is made up of 13 amino acids. The germline V gene has CDR1 SGHDT and CDR2 YYEEEE. The CDR3 region has the DNA TGTGCCAGCAGCCAACCTAGCTCCTACGAGCAGTACTTC. Translation: CASSQPSSYEQYF.

This clone showed up just once. The chain carries TRBV10-3 and TRBJ2-7; D gene ambiguous. V was pared by 10 bases and J by 2 bases, with 12 bases between. The germline V gene has CDR1 ENHRY and CDR2 SYGVKD. The CDR3 contains 12 residues. CDR3 nucleotide sequence: TGTGCCACCGGACCAATTACCTACGAGCAGTACTTC. It encodes CATGPITYEQYF.

This clone was seen only once. The chain couples TRBV28 to TRBJ1-6, with D unclear. The V end was cut by 4 bases, the J end by 11 bases, with 12 bases between. This CDR3 spans 13 amino acids. Germline V gives CDR1 MDHEN, CDR2 SYDVKM. The CDR3 here is CASSSAGPPPLHF. In DNA, the CDR3 is TGTGCCAGCAGTTCGGCAGGCCCGCCACCCCTCCACTTT.

This clone appeared a few times. The rearrangement joins TRBV10-3 to TRBJ2-7, with D perhaps matching TRBD2 (6 bases). This CDR3 has 11 residues. The germline gives CDR1 ENHRY, CDR2 SYGVKD. V was shortened by 8 bases and J by 4 bases, with 9 bases between the two germline ends. CDR3 sequence (DNA): TGTGCCATCGCTAGCGCGTACGAGCAGTACTTC. It specifies CAIASAYEQYF.

This chain links TRBV6-5 with TRBJ1-5; D gene ambiguous. The CDR3 sequence is 14 residues long. V was clipped by 6 bases and J by 6 bases, with 15 bases between them. From germline, CDR1 is MNHEY and CDR2 SVGAGI. In DNA, the CDR3 is TGTGCCAGCAGCCCCCTTGACTCTGGTCAGCCCCAGCATTTT. This encodes CASSPLDSGQPQHF.

This chain uses TRBV19 with TRBJ2-6; 8 nucleotides line up with TRBD1. Trimming cost V 9 bases and J 8 bases; bases outside gene matches: 6. The CDR3 covers 13 residues. Germline lookup yields CDR1 LNHDA and CDR2 SQIVND (reference sequence). The DNA for the CDR3 is TGTGCCAGCTCCTGGACAGGGCCCAACGTCCTGACTTTC. It encodes CASSWTGPNVLTF.

The chain links TRBV29-1 to TRBJ2-7; D assignment may be TRBD1 or TRBD2 (5 bases each). The CDR3 extends over 11 amino acids. Germline V gives CDR1 SQVTM, CDR2 ANQGSEA. Trimming removed 5 bases at V and 5 bases at J, with 10 bases between. The CDR3 region is CSVTGTHEQYF. CDR3 bases: TGCAGCGTTACCGGGACCCACGAGCAGTACTTC.

This chain connects TRBV7-9 to TRBJ2-6; D not resolved. CDR1 is SEHNR, CDR2 FQNEAQ, per germline (reference sequence). The CDR3 has 14 residues. V lost 3 bases to trimming and J lost 0 bases, with 3 bases between them. The CDR3 spells CASSFPSGANVLTF. The CDR3 region has the DNA TGTGCCAGCAGCTTTCCCTCTGGGGCCAACGTCCTGACTTTC.

In the case of this clone: The same CDR3 also results from other DNA sequences found in this sample. The V gene is TRBV6-6, the J gene TRBJ2-3, with D unclear. V lost 6 bases and J 3 bases, leaving 4 bases between the germline ends. CDR1 is MNHNY and CDR2 is SVGAGI in the germline V gene (reference sequence). This CDR3 is built from 11 residues. For the CDR3, the DNA is TGTGCCAGCAGCTCAACAGATACGCAGTATTTT. This codes for CASSSTDTQYF.

This chain uses TRBV18 with TRBJ2-5, with 7 positions matching TRBD1. The end of the DNA aligns better with TRBJ2-7, so the J call may be wrong. CDR1 and CDR2 from the germline V gene are KGHSH and LQKENI. The CDR3 runs 15 residues. This CDR3 reads CASSSVTGLSYEQYF. CDR3 bases: TGTGCCAGCTCATCGGTGACAGGGCTCTCCTACGAGCAGTACTTC.

The CDR3, as DNA: TGTGCCAGCAGTTTGGTACAGGGTGTCGGCCCCTACGAGCAGTACTTC. Translating gives CASSLVQGVGPYEQYF. This chain uses TRBV28 with TRBJ2-7; TRBD1 might be the D (6 bases). This CDR3 has 16 amino acids. CDR1 and CDR2 from the germline V gene are MDHEN and SYDVKM. V lost 3 bases and J 2 bases, leaving 17 bases between the germline ends.

The chain employs TRBV6-5 and TRBJ1-5; no reliable D call. Per the germline V gene, CDR1 is MNHEY and CDR2 is SVGAGI. The V gene lost 4 bases and the J gene lost 2 bases, with 9 bases spanning the gap. This CDR3 comprises 14 residues. CDR3: CASSWPRGNQPQHF. For the CDR3, the DNA is TGTGCCAGCAGTTGGCCGCGGGGCAATCAGCCCCAGCATTTT.

This rearrangement joins TRBV2 to TRBJ2-7, with no clear D. The V and J ends lost 1 base and 0 bases respectively, with 13 bases between them. Germline V gene data show CDR1 as SNHLY and CDR2 as FYNNEI. This CDR3 comprises 16 residues. CDR3 nucleotide sequence: TGTGCCAGCAGTGAAGAAGACGGTACCTTCTCCTACGAGCAGTACTTC. Its translation: CASSEEDGTFSYEQYF.

CDR3 amino acids: CASSFRGGYGYPQHF. Written as DNA, the CDR3 is TGTGCCAGCAGTTTTCGGGGGGGGTATGGGTACCCCCAGCATTTT. The chain links TRBV28 to TRBJ1-5; a weak D match, TRBD1 (5 bases). V lost 3 bases, J lost 10 bases, and 19 bases lay in between. There are 15 residues in the CDR3. Germline assignment: CDR1 MDHEN and CDR2 SYDVKM.

The chain carries TRBV6-5 and TRBJ1-5; D is unresolved. Trimming pared 6 bases from V and 3 bases from J, leaving 12 bases between. Looked up from germline, CDR1 is MNHEY and CDR2 is SVGAGI. The CDR3 length is 14 residues. CDR3 sequence reads: CASSRTAFNQPQHF. In DNA form, the CDR3 reads TGTGCCAGCAGCAGGACCGCTTTCAATCAGCCCCAGCATTTT.

The genes are TRBV7-2 and TRBJ2-5; perhaps TRBD1 as D (5 bases). With 7 bases removed from V and 2 bases from J, the gap between germline ends came to 5 bases. This CDR3 spans 11 amino acids. From germline, CDR1 is SGHTA and CDR2 FQGNSA. This chain's CDR3 is CASKGQETQYF. The DNA for the CDR3 is TGTGCCAGCAAGGGGCAAGAGACCCAGTACTTC.

The chain joins TRBV10-3 to TRBJ1-1, with D unresolved. Trimming pared 3 bases from V and 1 base from J, leaving 12 bases between. Germline V CDR1 and CDR2: ENHRY, SYGVKD. The CDR3 is made up of 15 amino acids. For the CDR3, the DNA is TGTGCCATCAGTGAAGGCGTCGGGGAGAACACTGAAGCTTTCTTT. Residues: CAISEGVGENTEAFF.

The chain joins TRBV25-1 to TRBJ1-2; D might be TRBD1 (5 bases). The germline V and J ends were trimmed by 4 bases and 3 bases, with 9 bases remaining between them. Germline CDR1 MGHDK, CDR2 SYGVNS. CDR3 length: 13 residues. CDR3 sequence: CASSVGEDYGYTF. In DNA form, the CDR3 reads TGTGCCAGCAGTGTAGGGGAGGACTATGGCTACACCTTC.

The chain uses TRBV27 and TRBJ2-3, with D possibly matching TRBD2 (5 bases). The germline CDR1 and CDR2 sequences are MNHEY and SMNVEV (reference sequence). V lost 10 bases and J 0 bases, leaving 14 bases between the germline ends. The CDR3 sequence is 14 residues long. For the CDR3, the DNA is TGTGCCACCCTCCCCCGACTAAGCACAGATACGCAGTATTTT. As protein: CATLPRLSTDTQYF.

The chain combines TRBV18 with TRBJ2-3; the D is unclear. V was trimmed by 6 bases and J by 5 bases, leaving 12 bases between them. This CDR3 has 13 amino acids. Germline loops: CDR1 KGHSH, CDR2 LQKENI. The CDR3 sequence is CASSRSSQDTQYF. The CDR3 nucleotides are TGTGCCAGCTCCCGCAGCAGTCAAGATACGCAGTATTTT.

The genes are TRBV19 and TRBJ2-4; D is tentatively TRBD1 or TRBD2 (5 bases each). Trimming removed 7 bases at V and 1 base at J, with 14 bases between. The CDR3 sequence is 15 residues long. Per germline, CDR1 LNHDA and CDR2 SQIVND (reference sequence). The CDR3 DNA is TGTGCCAGTACGGGACCCTCGCGGGCCAAAAACATTCAGTACTTC. Protein: CASTGPSRAKNIQYF.

The chain joins TRBV21-1 to TRBJ2-7; the D call TRBD1 from the table was never checked on the DNA. TRBV21-1 is flagged as a pseudogene. This CDR3 is built from 15 residues. The CDR3 DNA reads as TGTGCCAAAATGTGGGGCGCCCCAGGCAACTACGAGCAGTACTTC. The encoded protein is CAKMWGAPGNYEQYF.

The chain carries TRBV6-6 and TRBJ2-3, with no clear D. The CDR3 spans 12 residues. Looked up from germline, CDR1 is MNHNY and CDR2 is SVGAGI (reference sequence). Deletions cut 10 bases from V and 9 bases from J, with 17 bases between. The CDR3 nucleotides are TGTGCCACCAGCCCCGGCACTACGACGCAGTATTTT. This translates into CATSPGTTTQYF.